This TCR beta chain was observed in a study of immune cell composition in non-small cell lung cancer. The normal lung sample lay at least 3 cm, and maximally far, from the tumour. The V and J ends lost 3 bases and 3 bases respectively, with 10 bases between them. This CDR3 comprises 14 residues. Germline-derived CDR1 and CDR2 are ENHRY and SYGVKD. The data were produced by immunoSEQ multiplex PCR, yet TCRdb's version contains in-frame clones alone and is incomplete. The profile shows 8,500 to 9,500 clones, 77% of them singletons. The sequencing input was non-adjacent lung tissue. The genes are TRBV10-3 and TRBJ2-3; tentative D call: TRBD1 (5 bases). The clonotype originates from a human donor with non-small cell lung cancer. The CDR3 bases are TGTGCCATCAGTGAAGGCAGGGTTACAGATACGCAGTATTTT. Its translation is CAISEGRVTDTQYF.